This T cell receptor (beta chain) was found in a study of T cell responses to AZD1222 COVID-19 vaccine. For the study at large: Whether given at about 4 or about 12 weeks, second doses were pooled. Study findings and constraints: Close to half of spike-specific TCRs reportedly recognize unmutated variant regions.

A note on this clone: Its specificity is unknown.

The data were produced by immunoSEQ multiplex PCR, yet TCRdb's version contains in-frame clones alone and is incomplete. In the table there are tens of thousands of clones, nearly 90% of which are singletons. The CDR3 has 12 residues. Germline V gene lookup returns CDR1 SGHTA and CDR2 FQGNSA. V was cut by 5 bases and J by 6 bases, with 10 bases left in between. The chain is built from TRBV7-2 and TRBJ1-2, with D unclear. This receptor was obtained from an adult in good health. The sequences come from peripheral blood, collected on day 0 of AZD1222 vaccination. CDR3 residues: CASSPRPNGYTF. The DNA of the CDR3 is TGTGCCAGCAGCCCCCGACCTAATGGCTACACCTTC.